Following are 16 T cell receptor beta chains from one sample sequenced in a study of molecular identifiers for immune sequencing clone quantification. Each CDR3 protein is one row after TCRdb ran MiXCR on the PCR reads. The repertoire has about 68,000 distinct CDR3 sequences, around 18% of them found once; the top ten carry around 1.4%. The sample was naive CD8+ T cells from blood, with Jurkat cell RNA spiked in. Subset here: FACS-sorted CD8+CD4-CCR7+CD45RA+ naive T cells. The receptors shown here come from a human donor in good health. Some libraries in this study had Jurkat cell RNA spiked in.

This clonotype was picked up many times. The CDR3 reads CSARDLASYEQYF. In DNA, the CDR3 is TGCAGTGCTAGAGATCTCGCGTCCTACGAGCAGTACTTC. The rearrangement joins TRBV20-1 to TRBJ2-7; no definite D call. V was trimmed by 0 bases and J by 1 base, leaving 7 bases between them. The germline gives CDR1 DFQATT, CDR2 SNEGSKA (reference sequence). The CDR3 is 13 residues long.

This clonotype appeared many times. The DNA for the CDR3 is TGTGCCACCGGTCCCTGGGACAGAGCCACAGATACGCAGTATTTT. This gives the protein CATGPWDRATDTQYF. The chain has TRBV24-1 and TRBJ2-3; 7 positions match TRBD1. Trimming took 9 bases from V and 2 from J; bases not matched to a gene: 10. Germline loops: CDR1 KGHDR, CDR2 SFDVKD. The CDR3 loop spans 15 amino acids.

The table lists this clonotype with a few counts. A much larger clone sits a single nucleotide away, making a read error possible. The genes are TRBV7-6 and TRBJ2-3; 7 positions match TRBD1. The J call may be incorrect, as the DNA end agrees better with TRBJ1-5. The CDR3 runs 14 residues. Per germline, CDR1 SGHVS and CDR2 FNYEAQ. As DNA, the CDR3 is TGTGCCAGCAGCACCCGGGACACAGGGGATACGCAGCATTTT. As protein: CASSTRDTGDTQHF.

Points on this clonotype: Since a much larger clone is just one base distant, this may be a read error. This chain links TRBV6-1 with TRBJ2-1; 12 bases are shared with TRBD2. The CDR3 runs 16 residues. Germline V gene sequence: CDR1 MNHNS, CDR2 SASEGT. The CDR3 bases are TGTGACAGCAGTGATTGGGGGACTAGCGGGTTCAATGAGCAGTTCTTC. The encoded protein is CDSSDWGTSGFNEQFF.

This clonotype appeared many times. The rearrangement joins TRBV29-1 to TRBJ2-1; weak D call: TRBD1 (6 bases). Germline values: CDR1 SQVTM, CDR2 ANQGSEA. The CDR3 loop spans 14 amino acids. The V end was cut by 4 bases, the J end by 4 bases, with 14 bases between. This CDR3 reads CSVGTAKGYNEQFF. Here the CDR3 DNA reads TGCAGCGTTGGGACAGCGAAGGGATACAATGAGCAGTTCTTC.

This clonotype was seen many times. The chain employs TRBV2 and TRBJ1-2; unclear D gene. The CDR3 runs 15 residues. Trimming removed 1 base from V and 0 bases from J, with 9 bases in between. In germline, CDR1 is SNHLY, CDR2 FYNNEI. The CDR3 spells CASSEVVGANYGYTF. CDR3 nucleotides: TGTGCCAGCAGTGAAGTGGTTGGAGCTAACTATGGCTACACCTTC.

The V call is TRBV12-3 or TRBV12-4, the J call TRBJ1-6, with 7 bases fitting TRBD1. V shed 3 bases and J 7 bases; nucleotides not matched to a gene: 9. The CDR3 consists of 16 residues. The DNA of the CDR3 is TGTGCCAGCAGTTTTGAAAGGGGGCAGGGAAATTCACCCCTCCACTTT. Residues: CASSFERGQGNSPLHF.

This clonotype was counted at least ten times. The chain is built from TRBV30 and TRBJ1-2; TRBD1 might be the D (5 bases). Trimming removed 3 bases from V and 6 bases from J, with 17 bases in between. In germline, CDR1 is GTSNPN, CDR2 SVGIG (reference sequence). The CDR3 runs to 14 residues. In nucleotides, the CDR3 is TGTGCCTGGAGCCGAGGGGTAGTGGGAAATGGCTACACCTTC. It specifies CAWSRGVVGNGYTF.

This clonotype was observed at least ten times. The chain couples TRBV27 to TRBJ2-7; no firm D call. V lost 3 bases and J 0 bases, leaving 12 bases between the germline ends. CDR1 and CDR2 from the germline V gene are MNHEY and SMNVEV (reference sequence). The CDR3 runs 15 residues. The CDR3 region has the DNA TGTGCCAGCAGTTTGGGTGCGTGGAGCTCCTACGAGCAGTACTTC. Protein: CASSLGAWSSYEQYF.

J is TRBJ1-5 and V is TRBV3-1; D is unresolved. Per germline, CDR1 LGHDT and CDR2 YNNKEL (reference sequence). The length of the CDR3 is 12 residues. Trimming took off 5 bases at V and 4 bases at J, with 6 bases between the two ends. The CDR3: CASSFENQPQHF. CDR3 sequence (DNA): TGTGCCAGCAGCTTCGAGAATCAGCCCCAGCATTTT.

This clonotype was found many times. V usage is TRBV28 and J usage is TRBJ1-6; possible D gene TRBD1, 6 bases. V was cut by 8 bases and J by 3 bases, with 14 bases left in between. This CDR3 has 15 residues. CDR1 MDHEN and CDR2 SYDVKM come from the germline V gene. The CDR3, as DNA: TGTGCCAGCCGGAAGGGACATAGCTATAATTCACCCCTCCACTTT. This encodes CASRKGHSYNSPLHF.

The chain joins TRBV11-2 to TRBJ2-7; 12 bases fit TRBD2. The CDR3 has 14 residues. Per germline, CDR1 SGHAT and CDR2 FQNNGV. V shed 4 bases, J shed 7 bases, and the junction held 5 bases outside the gene matches. DNA for the CDR3: TGTGCCAGCAGCTCCGTGACTAGCGGGAGTGAGCAGTACTTC. The encoded protein is CASSSVTSGSEQYF.

This clonotype was found many times. The V call is TRBV9, the J call TRBJ1-5, with 7 nucleotides matching TRBD1. The CDR3 contains 14 residues. Germline V CDR1 and CDR2: SGDLS, YYNGEE. Trimming removed 0 bases from V and 5 bases from J; junction bases left unmatched: 2. The CDR3: CASSVAGGDQPQHF. The CDR3, as DNA: TGTGCCAGCAGCGTAGCAGGGGGAGATCAGCCCCAGCATTTT. The whole variable domain, filled in from reference TRBV9 and TRBJ1-5, reads DSGVTQTPKHLITATGQRVTLRCSPRSGDLSVYWYQQSLDQGLQFLIQYYNGEERAKGNILERFSAQQFPDLHSELNLSSLELGDSALYFCASSVAGGDQPQHFGDGTRLSIL.

Many counts were recorded for this clonotype. The chain couples TRBV13 to TRBJ2-5; D may be TRBD1 (6 bases). The CDR3 runs to 13 residues. V dropped 2 bases and J dropped 5 bases, with 9 bases sitting between them. From germline, CDR1 is PRHDT and CDR2 FYEKMQ (reference sequence). This CDR3 reads CASSLTGKETQYF. The CDR3 bases are TGTGCCAGCAGCTTAACAGGGAAGGAGACCCAGTACTTC.

This clonotype came up many times. V usage is TRBV7-6 and J usage is TRBJ2-7; D unclear. Germline CDR1 SGHVS, CDR2 FNYEAQ. This CDR3 has 16 residues. V lost 1 base to trimming and J lost 2 bases, with 15 bases between them. The CDR3 DNA follows: TGTGCCAGCAGCTTAGGTCCCCTCACAGATCCCTACGAGCAGTACTTC. The encoded protein is CASSLGPLTDPYEQYF.

This clonotype was picked up a small number of times. CDR3 in amino acids: CASSPTGLTYEQYF. The CDR3 DNA sequence: TGTGCCAGCAGCCCAACGGGACTCACCTACGAGCAGTACTTC. The chain recombines TRBV11-3 with TRBJ2-7; D might be TRBD2 (6 bases). Per germline, CDR1 SGHNT and CDR2 YENEEA. The CDR3 runs 14 residues. The V and J ends lost 5 bases and 2 bases respectively, with 13 bases between them.